This TCR beta chain was found in a study of blood T cell repertoires in COVID-19. V lost 6 bases, J lost 0 bases, and 11 bases lay in between. The germline CDR1 and CDR2 sequences are SEHNR and FQNEAQ (reference sequence). This CDR3 is built from 15 residues. Assay: immunoSEQ multiplex PCR; the TCRdb copy retains only in-frame clones and omits some. The sample lists some 42,000 clones, about 82% seen once, with roughly 5.3% in the top ten. The genes are TRBV7-9 and TRBJ2-2, with D perhaps TRBD1 (6 bases). The sequence was obtained from a man aged 45-65 years with active COVID-19. The sequenced sample was peripheral blood. CDR3 bases: TGTGCCAGCAGACGTACAGGGACGAACACCGGGGAGCTGTTTTTT. Encoded protein: CASRRTGTNTGELFF.